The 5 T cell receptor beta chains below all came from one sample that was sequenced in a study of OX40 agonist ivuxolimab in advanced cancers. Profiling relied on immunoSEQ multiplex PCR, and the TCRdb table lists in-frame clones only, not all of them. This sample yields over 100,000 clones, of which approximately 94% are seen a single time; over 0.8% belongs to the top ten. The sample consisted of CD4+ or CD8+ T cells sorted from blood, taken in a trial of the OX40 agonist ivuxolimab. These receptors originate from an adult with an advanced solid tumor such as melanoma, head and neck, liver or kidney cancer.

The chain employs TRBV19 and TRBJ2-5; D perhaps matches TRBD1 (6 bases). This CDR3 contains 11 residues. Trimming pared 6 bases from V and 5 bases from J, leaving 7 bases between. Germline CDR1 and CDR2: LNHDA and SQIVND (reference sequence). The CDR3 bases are TGTGCCAGTAGCCAGGGGGAGACCCAGTACTTC. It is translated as CASSQGETQYF. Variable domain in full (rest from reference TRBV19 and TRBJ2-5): DGGITQSPKYLFRKEGQNVTLSCEQNLNHDAMYWYRQDPGQGLRLIYYSQIVNDFQKGDIAEGYSVSREKKESFPLTVTSAQKNPTAFYLCASSQGETQYFGPGTRLLVL.

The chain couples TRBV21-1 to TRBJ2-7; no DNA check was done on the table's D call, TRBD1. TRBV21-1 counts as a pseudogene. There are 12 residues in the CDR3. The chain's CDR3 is CASSSQGYEQYF. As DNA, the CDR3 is TGTGCCAGCAGCTCACAGGGGTACGAGCAGTACTTC.

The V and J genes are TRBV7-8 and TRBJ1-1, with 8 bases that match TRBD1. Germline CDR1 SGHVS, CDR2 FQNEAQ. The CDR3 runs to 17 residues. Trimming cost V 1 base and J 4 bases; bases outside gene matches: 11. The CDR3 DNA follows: TGTGCCAGCAGCTTAGTGGCAGGGGGCGGGTTTACCACTGAAGCTTTCTTT. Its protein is CASSLVAGGGFTTEAFF.

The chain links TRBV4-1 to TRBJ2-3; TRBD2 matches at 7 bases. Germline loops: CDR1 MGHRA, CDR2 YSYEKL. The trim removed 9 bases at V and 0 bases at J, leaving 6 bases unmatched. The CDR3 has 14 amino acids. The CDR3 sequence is CASSLAGSTDTQYF. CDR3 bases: TGCGCCAGTTCATTAGCGGGCAGCACAGATACGCAGTATTTT.

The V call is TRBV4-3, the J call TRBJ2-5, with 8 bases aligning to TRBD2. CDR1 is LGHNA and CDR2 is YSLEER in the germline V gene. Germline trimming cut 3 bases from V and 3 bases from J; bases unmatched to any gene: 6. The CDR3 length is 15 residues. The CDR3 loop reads CASSQPGLGKETQYF. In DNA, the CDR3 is TGCGCCAGCAGCCAGCCGGGACTAGGGAAAGAGACCCAGTACTTC.